A single sample is the source of the 7 T cell receptor beta chains below, sequenced in a study of T cell responses to AZD1222 COVID-19 vaccine. TCRdb's table, derived via immunoSEQ multiplex PCR, lists solely in-frame clones and lacks some. Among about 150,000 clones listed, 65% to 90% were seen once. The source material was peripheral blood, sampled 28 days after the second dose of the MenACWY control vaccine. The source of these receptors is an adult who received the MenACWY meningococcal vaccine as a control.

The V gene is TRBV4-2, the J gene TRBJ2-3; 11 bases are shared with TRBD1. CDR1 LGHNA and CDR2 YNFKEQ come from the germline V gene. The CDR3 loop spans 18 amino acids. V lost 3 bases to trimming and J lost 1 base; unmatched junction nucleotides: 9. CDR3 DNA: TGTGCCAGCAGCCAGGAAGCGGGGACAGGGGGGGGCACAGATACGCAGTATTTT. Translated: CASSQEAGTGGGTDTQYF.

This clone was detected a few times. The V gene is TRBV7-3, the J gene TRBJ2-1; a weak D match, TRBD1 (6 bases). The germline V gene encodes CDR1 SGHTA and CDR2 FQGTGA. The CDR3 is 19 amino acids. Trimming removed 1 base from V and 0 bases from J, with 19 bases in between. Here the CDR3 reads CASSLSGLGGGYSYNEQFF. CDR3 nucleotide sequence: TGTGCCAGCAGCTTAAGCGGGTTAGGTGGGGGCTACTCCTACAATGAGCAGTTCTTC. The whole variable domain, filled in from reference TRBV7-3 and TRBJ2-1, reads GAGVSQTPSNKVTEKGKYVELRCDPISGHTALYWYRQSLGQGPEFLIYFQGTGAADDSGLPNDRFFAVRPEGSVSTLKIQRTERGDSAVYLCASSLSGLGGGYSYNEQFFGPGTRLTVL.

This chain connects TRBV2 to TRBJ1-2, with TRBD1 identical over 8 bases. The CDR3 has 14 amino acids. Per the germline V gene, CDR1 is SNHLY and CDR2 is FYNNEI. J lost 4 bases, V lost 4 bases, and 5 bases had no gene match. The CDR3 nucleotides read TGTGCCAGCAGTGTATCACAGGGGGGCTATGGCTACACCTTC. Its translation: CASSVSQGGYGYTF.

This rearrangement joins TRBV27 to TRBJ2-2; D perhaps matches TRBD2 (7 bases). With 10 bases removed from V and 3 bases from J, the gap between germline ends came to 15 bases. Germline CDR1 and CDR2: MNHEY and SMNVEV (reference sequence). The CDR3 totals 14 residues. The CDR3 loop is CATGGPHYTGELFF. The CDR3 DNA follows: TGTGCCACCGGGGGGCCTCATTACACCGGGGAGCTGTTTTTT.

The gene calls are TRBV18 and TRBJ2-7, with 7 bases matching TRBD1. CDR1 and CDR2 (germline): KGHSH, LQKENI. CDR3 length: 13 residues. V was pared by 2 bases and J by 5 bases, with 3 bases of the junction left unmatched. The DNA for the CDR3 is TGTGCCAGCTCACCAAACAGGGGTAACGAGCAGTACGTC. Translation: CASSPNRGNEQYV.

In its sample, this clone was seen many times. V usage is TRBV7-8 and J usage is TRBJ2-2, with 10 bases identical to TRBD1. The J segment lost 3 bases and the V segment lost 3 bases, leaving 4 bases of the junction unmatched. The CDR3 runs to 16 residues. The V gene's germline CDR1 is SGHVS and CDR2 FQNEAQ. CDR3 residues: CASSFRDRGYTGELFF. DNA for the CDR3: TGTGCCAGCAGCTTCCGGGACAGGGGATACACCGGGGAGCTGTTTTTT.

The chain uses TRBV5-6 and TRBJ2-1, with 8 bases aligning to TRBD1. This CDR3 spans 16 amino acids. Germline lookup yields CDR1 SGHDT and CDR2 YYEEEE. Germline trimming cut 2 bases from V and 2 bases from J; bases unmatched to any gene: 6. The CDR3 sequence is CASSFVTGATYNEQFF. CDR3 nucleotide sequence: TGTGCCAGCAGCTTTGTGACAGGGGCTACCTACAATGAGCAGTTCTTC.